This TCR beta chain came from a study of blood T cell repertoires in COVID-19. Measured with immunoSEQ multiplex PCR; TCRdb has only the in-frame clones, and not every one. This sample has fewer than 650,000 clones, with roughly 89% found just once. Losses at the gene ends were 1 base for V and 6 bases for J; bases not matched to a gene: 5. CDR1 and CDR2 (germline): PRHDT, FYEKMQ (reference sequence). The CDR3 has 14 amino acids. Sequenced material: peripheral blood. The TCR sequence derives from a woman aged 50 to 65 with COVID-19, enrolled during active disease. V is TRBV13 and J is TRBJ2-7; 8 bases match TRBD2. CDR3 coding DNA: TGTGCCAGCAGCTTAGTTGGGACTAGAGGCGAGCAGTACTTC. Protein product: CASSLVGTRGEQYF.